Listed below are T cell receptor beta chains from one sample, sequenced in a study of STAT5B mutations in CD4+ large granular lymphocyte leukemia. Assay: immunoSEQ multiplex PCR; the TCRdb copy retains only in-frame clones and omits some. The sample carries about 21,000 clones, 70% to 75% recorded once. The sequencing input was CD4+ T cells from blood buffy coats. Receptor source: a human donor in good health. The CDR3 runs from the conserved cysteine through the conserved F or W. Fields, in order: V gene, J gene, D gene, CDR3 length, clone size, CDR3 DNA, CDR3 protein. A D gene is named only where the DNA matches it firmly. Size values are once, few and many counts, or a class for expanded clones, and some rows have none.

>TRBV7-2|TRBJ1-1|.|16|few
TGTGCCAGCAGCTTAGATTCCGGGGGGATGAACACTGAAGCTTTCTTT
CASSLDSGGMNTEAFF
>TRBV4-3|TRBJ2-1|.|13|.
TGCGCCAGCAGCCAAGGGGGGCAGTATGAGCAGTTCTTC
CASSQGGQYEQFF
>TRBV5-5|TRBJ2-3|TRBD2|20|.
TGTGCCAGCAGCTTGGAGGGCAGAGTGGGACTAGCGGGATCAACAGATACGCAGTATTTT
CASSLEGRVGLAGSTDTQYF
>TRBV6-1|TRBJ2-5|.|12|.
TGTGCCACCAGTAGCCTACAAGAGACCCAGTACTTC
CATSSLQETQYF
>TRBV6-5|TRBJ2-1|.|16|.
TGTGCCAGCAGTTACTCTCCGGACTCAATCTACAATGAGCAGTTCTTC
CASSYSPDSIYNEQFF
>TRBV10-3|TRBJ2-3|TRBD2|16|.
TGTGCCATCAGTGAGTCAAGCGGGGGGAGTGCAGATACGCAGTATTTT
CAISESSGGSADTQYF
>TRBV4-1|TRBJ2-1|.|15|.
TGCGCCAGCAGCCAAGATGGGGCAGGGTTCAATGAGCAGTTCTTC
CASSQDGAGFNEQFF
>TRBV19|TRBJ1-5|TRBD1|15|.
TGTGCCAGTAGCCTAACACAGGGGGGCAATCAGCCCCAGCATTTT
CASSLTQGGNQPQHF
>TRBV19|TRBJ2-7|.|14|once
TGTGCCAGTAGTATATCGACGGTAGTCTACGAGCAGTACTTC
CASSISTVVYEQYF
>TRBV2|TRBJ2-2|TRBD2|15|.
TGTGCCAGCAGTGAACTAGCGGGGGATACCGGGGAGCTGTTTTTT
CASSELAGDTGELFF
>TRBV21-1|TRBJ2-5|.|17|.
TGTGCCAGCAGCAAAGGAGGGTTAGCGGACCACCAAGAGACCCAGTACTTC
CASSKGGLADHQETQYF
>TRBV2|TRBJ1-5|TRBD1|15|.
TGTGCCAGCAGTGAATCAGGGGGCGCGGATCAGCCCCAGCATTTT
CASSESGGADQPQHF
>TRBV19|TRBJ2-5|TRBD1|14|.
TGTGCCAGTAGTGCCGCGACAGGGACCCAGACCCAGTACTTC
CASSAATGTQTQYF
>TRBV19|TRBJ2-4|.|15|.
TGTGCCAGTAGTACGACCCTCCAGGACAAAAACATTCAGTACTTC
CASSTTLQDKNIQYF
>TRBV5-6|TRBJ2-5|TRBD1|18|.
TGTGCCAGCAGCTTTTTACAGGGGGGTTACTCGTACCAAGAGACCCAGTACTTC
CASSFLQGGYSYQETQYF
>TRBV30|TRBJ2-5|.|14|few
TGTGCCTGGAGTCCACCAGGGTGGGGAGAGACCCAGTACTTC
CAWSPPGWGETQYF
>TRBV6-5|TRBJ1-6|TRBD1|15|few
TGTGCCAGCAGTCCGACAGGGTCTGGTAATTCACCCCTCCACTTT
CASSPTGSGNSPLHF
>TRBV19|TRBJ1-1|.|12|few
TGTGCCAGTAGTGACGGTTCCACTGAAGCTTTCTTT
CASSDGSTEAFF
>TRBV6-1|TRBJ2-2|TRBD2|16|.
TGTGCCAGCAGTGGGGAGTTAGCGGGAGTATCCGGGGAGCTGTTTTTT
CASSGELAGVSGELFF
>TRBV5-1|TRBJ2-3|.|15|once
TGCGCCAGCAGCTTGGATGGTAGAGGCACAGATACGCAGTATTTT
CASSLDGRGTDTQYF
>TRBV5-1|TRBJ1-1|TRBD1|16|.
TGCGCCAGCAGCTTGGTGGGACAGAAAAAGAACACTGAAGCTTTCTTT
CASSLVGQKKNTEAFF
>TRBV5-1|TRBJ2-6|TRBD1|18|.
TGCGCCAGCAGGCAGCCCGGGACAGGGGACTCTGGGGCCAACGTCCTGACTTTC
CASRQPGTGDSGANVLTF
>TRBV5-1|TRBJ2-3|.|15|.
TGCGCCAGCAGCTTGAGATCCGGAAGCACAGATACGCAGTATTTT
CASSLRSGSTDTQYF
>TRBV5-4|TRBJ1-2|TRBD1|14|.
TGTGCCAGCAGGAGGGACAGCGTGGACTATGGCTACACCTTC
CASRRDSVDYGYTF
>TRBV15|TRBJ2-5|.|15|.
TGTGCCACCAGCAGAGGAAGTGGGGACCAAGAGACCCAGTACTTC
CATSRGSGDQETQYF
>TRBV19|TRBJ2-1|.|11|.
TGTGCCAGCGCTACTAGCAATGAGCAGTTCTTC
CASATSNEQFF
>TRBV27|TRBJ2-4|TRBD2|17|.
TGTGCCAGCAGTTTTCGGCTAGCGGGAGGGAGTCGGGACATTCAGTACTTC
CASSFRLAGGSRDIQYF
>TRBV5-4|TRBJ2-7|.|15|.
TGTGCCAGCAGCTATACCGACCGACCCCCCTACGAGCAGTACTTC
CASSYTDRPPYEQYF